These 22 T cell receptor beta chains were sequenced from one sample in a study of blood T cells in healthy people across ages. A second roughly 6 to 11 cycle PCR used barcoded and J-beta primers. Using its own MiXCR run on the 5' RACE reads, TCRdb lists one record per CDR3 protein. The repertoire holds approximately 1.5 million distinct CDR3 sequences, with approximately 32% as singletons. The specimen sequenced was blood. Every receptor here comes from a woman in her twenties or thirties in good health.

The chain couples TRBV3-1 to TRBJ2-4; D gene unclear. The germline gives CDR1 LGHDT, CDR2 YNNKEL (reference sequence). V lost 0 bases to trimming and J lost 1 base, with 16 bases between them. The CDR3 spans 18 residues. CDR3: CASSQEPPGAEAKNIQYF. The CDR3, as DNA: TGTGCCAGCAGCCAAGAACCTCCGGGTGCGGAGGCCAAAAACATTCAGTACTTC.

This clonotype turned up a few times. The rearrangement links TRBV4-1 to TRBJ1-2, with D maybe TRBD1 (6 bases). The V gene lost 4 bases and the J gene lost 4 bases, with 19 bases spanning the gap. Germline CDR1 and CDR2: MGHRA and YSYEKL. The CDR3 spans 16 residues. The CDR3 bases are TGCGCCAGCAGCCCAGAGGGGGGGTGGCGCGGCTATGGCTACACCTTC. Protein: CASSPEGGWRGYGYTF.

The genes are TRBV6-1 and TRBJ2-3; D is possibly TRBD1 (6 bases). V lost 4 bases and J 2 bases, leaving 10 bases between the germline ends. Germline CDR1 is MNHNS and CDR2 is SASEGT. The CDR3 loop spans 14 amino acids. The CDR3 sequence: CASSGGHDTDTQYF. CDR3 nucleotides: TGTGCCAGCAGTGGGGGGCACGACACAGATACGCAGTATTTT.

The CDR3 spells CASSPFDQGEKLAGEADEQFF. CDR3 DNA: TGTGCCAGCAGCCCTTTTGACCAGGGTGAAAAACTAGCGGGGGAGGCGGATGAGCAGTTCTTC. V gene TRBV7-8 combines with J gene TRBJ2-1; TRBD2 matches 11 bases. CDR1 SGHVS and CDR2 FQNEAQ come from the germline V gene. CDR3 length: 21 residues. Trimming took 5 bases from V and 8 from J; bases not matched to a gene: 26.

V and J are TRBV2 and TRBJ1-2; weak D call: TRBD1 (6 bases). The CDR3 has 15 amino acids. V lost 2 bases to trimming and J lost 0 bases, with 10 bases between them. CDR1 is SNHLY and CDR2 is FYNNEI in the germline V gene. CDR3 in amino acids: CASSERDNPNYGYTF. The CDR3 DNA reads as TGTGCCAGCAGTGAACGGGACAATCCTAACTATGGCTACACCTTC.

In its sample, this clonotype was seen a few times. The chain is built from TRBV5-1 and TRBJ2-1; D possibly uses TRBD1 or TRBD2 (5 bases each). The CDR3 has 14 amino acids. Trimming removed 6 bases at V and 3 bases at J, with 13 bases between. Germline lookup yields CDR1 SGHRS and CDR2 YFSETQ. The DNA of the CDR3 is TGCGCCAGCACCCTTCAGAGGGGCTACAATGAGCAGTTCTTC. Its protein product is CASTLQRGYNEQFF.

With regard to this clonotype: Sequence at one end of the junction differs from germline and may be a read error. V gene TRBV7-2 combines with J gene TRBJ2-1; 7 bases line up with TRBD2. CDR3 length equals 16 residues. Per germline, CDR1 SGHTA and CDR2 FQGNSA. The DNA of the CDR3 is TGTGCCAGCAGCTCCATAGGCGGGAGCTCCTACAATAAGCAGTTCTTC. Translated, it gives CASSSIGGSSYNKQFF.

As concerns this clonotype: Germline and junction disagree at one end, which may indicate a read error. This chain links TRBV12-5 with TRBJ2-5; a weak D match, TRBD1 (6 bases). Germline CDR1 is LGHNT and CDR2 is FRNRAP. The CDR3 is made up of 14 amino acids. Here the CDR3 reads CVSGVGHTQETQYF. CDR3 DNA: TGTGTTAGTGGTGTGGGACATACACAAGAGACCCAGTACTTC.

This clonotype was picked up a small number of times. The genes are TRBV5-6 and TRBJ2-5, with D unresolved. CDR1 and CDR2 (germline): SGHDT, YYEEEE. The CDR3 has 16 amino acids. V shed 2 bases and J shed 3 bases, with 17 bases lying between them. The CDR3 DNA sequence: TGTGCCAGCAGCTTCCGGTCCTCTGGAAATAAAGAGACCCAGTACTTC. It yields the protein CASSFRSSGNKETQYF.

There are a few counts of this clonotype. This chain links TRBV2 with TRBJ2-7, with 7 nucleotides matching TRBD1. Trimming removed 7 bases from V and 1 base from J; junction bases left unmatched: 13. This CDR3 has 16 amino acids. Germline V gene data show CDR1 as SNHLY and CDR2 as FYNNEI. The CDR3 is CASNRDSTFPSYEQYF. Here the CDR3 DNA reads TGTGCCAGCAACCGGGACAGCACATTCCCTTCCTACGAGCAGTACTTC. Together with reference TRBV2 and TRBJ2-7, the CDR3 gives the full variable domain: EPEVTQTPSHQVTQMGQEVILRCVPISNHLYFYWYRQILGQKVEFLVSFYNNEISEKSEIFDDQFSVERPDGSNFTLKIRSTKLEDSAMYFCASNRDSTFPSYEQYFGPGTRLTVT.

This clonotype was seen more than once but under ten times. The chain joins TRBV7-9 to TRBJ2-7; possible D gene TRBD2, 6 bases. The ends were cut back, 1 base at V and 6 bases at J, with 19 bases in the middle. From germline, CDR1 is SEHNR and CDR2 FQNEAQ (reference sequence). This CDR3 region has 16 residues. CDR3 coding DNA: TGTGCCAGCAGCTTAGGGGGTTTGGAGGGACGAGCCGAGCAGTACTTC. Its protein product is CASSLGGLEGRAEQYF.

The chain's CDR3 is CASSRGQDHSNQPQHF. The DNA of the CDR3 is TGTGCCAGCAGCCGCGGACAGGACCATAGCAATCAGCCCCAGCATTTT. The chain combines TRBV7-2 with TRBJ1-5, with TRBD1 matching over 7 bases. From germline, CDR1 is SGHTA and CDR2 FQGNSA. J gave up 0 bases and V 5 bases, and 7 bases lay outside the gene matches. The CDR3 is made up of 16 amino acids.

The count of this clonotype is one. The chain links TRBV4-1 to TRBJ2-5, with D maybe TRBD2 (5 bases). The V gene lost 0 bases and the J gene lost 11 bases, with 22 bases spanning the gap. Germline V lookup: CDR1 MGHRA, CDR2 YSYEKL. CDR3 size: 16 residues. Here the CDR3 reads CASSQERLYTILEQYF. In nucleotides, the CDR3 is TGCGCCAGCAGCCAAGAAAGACTATATACAATCCTGGAGCAGTACTTC.

The J gene is TRBJ2-3, the V gene TRBV10-3, with D perhaps given as TRBD1 or TRBD2 (6 bases each). The CDR3 sequence is 16 residues long. Germline V gene data show CDR1 as ENHRY and CDR2 as SYGVKD. CDR3 DNA sequence: TGTACCACCCTAGATGGTTTAAGGGGGGCAACAGATACGCAGTATTTT. Its protein is CTTLDGLRGATDTQYF.

The chain carries TRBV14 and TRBJ1-2, with D possibly being TRBD1 (6 bases). The CDR3 covers 16 residues. Per germline, CDR1 SGHDN and CDR2 FVKESK. V was shortened by 4 bases and J by 4 bases, with 19 bases between the two germline ends. In nucleotides, the CDR3 is TGTGCCAGCAGCCCCCTGGCAGGGGCGCCCCTCTATGGCTACACCTTC. Encoded protein: CASSPLAGAPLYGYTF.

The CDR3 bases are TGTGCCAGCAGAGGGGGACAGGCCCCGGAGAAGACCCAGTACTTC. Its protein is CASRGGQAPEKTQYF. The chain recombines TRBV6-1 with TRBJ2-5, with TRBD1 matching 8 bases. Germline-derived CDR1 and CDR2 are MNHNS and SASEGT. The CDR3 runs 15 residues. V lost 6 bases to trimming and J lost 6 bases; unmatched junction nucleotides: 12.

The chain recombines TRBV7-2 with TRBJ2-1; D might be TRBD1 or TRBD2, each matching 5 bases. The CDR3 length is 17 residues. The germline V gene has CDR1 SGHTA and CDR2 FQGNSA. V lost 5 bases and J 1 base, leaving 18 bases between the germline ends. CDR3 in amino acids: CASSAPPGTTSYNEQFF. CDR3 DNA sequence: TGTGCCAGCAGCGCTCCACCCGGGACCACATCCTACAATGAGCAGTTCTTC.

In this sample, this clonotype turned up a few times. The V and J genes are TRBV28 and TRBJ2-7; D unresolved. CDR1 MDHEN and CDR2 SYDVKM come from the germline V gene. V lost 5 bases and J 3 bases, leaving 11 bases between the germline ends. This CDR3 comprises 13 residues. The chain's CDR3 is CASSSSSLYEQYF. The CDR3 coding sequence is TGTGCCAGCAGTAGTTCTTCCCTCTACGAGCAGTACTTC.

The sample holds a few counts of this clonotype. The chain has TRBV9 and TRBJ2-1, with D possibly matching TRBD2 (6 bases). The germline V gene encodes CDR1 SGDLS and CDR2 YYNGEE. The CDR3 is 15 amino acids. V lost 3 bases and J lost 9, with 19 bases in between. The CDR3 region is CASSAVAGSSFEQFF. Written as DNA, the CDR3 is TGTGCCAGCAGCGCGGTCGCCGGGAGCTCTTTTGAGCAGTTCTTC.

This clonotype was found a few times. Given a much more abundant clone one base away, this may be a read error. The chain combines TRBV20-1 with TRBJ2-1, with TRBD2 identical over 9 bases. Germline assignment: CDR1 DFQATT and CDR2 SNEGSKA (reference sequence). The CDR3 totals 16 residues. The V gene end was trimmed by 8 bases and the J gene end by 0 bases; junction bases not matched to a gene: 11. The CDR3 sequence is CSTRPAGGNSYNEQFF. The CDR3 coding sequence is TGCAGTACCCGTCCAGCGGGGGGAAACTCCTACAATGAGCAGTTCTTC.

This clonotype was counted only a few times. The V gene is TRBV20-1, the J gene TRBJ1-6; tentatively, D is TRBD1 (5 bases). The CDR3 extends over 14 amino acids. V was cut by 0 bases and J by 7 bases, with 10 bases left in between. Germline CDR1 is DFQATT and CDR2 is SNEGSKA (reference sequence). The DNA of the CDR3 is TGCAGTGCTAGAGATTCGAGACAGAATTCACCCCTCCACTTT. Translating it yields CSARDSRQNSPLHF.

The gene calls are TRBV20-1 and TRBJ1-6, with D possibly being TRBD1 (5 bases). Germline lookup yields CDR1 DFQATT and CDR2 SNEGSKA (reference sequence). The V end lost 0 bases, the J end lost 2 bases, and 14 bases lay between the germline ends. CDR3 length: 17 amino acids. The CDR3 sequence is CSARDLNRGPYNSPLHF. The CDR3 coding sequence is TGCAGTGCTAGAGATCTCAACCGGGGCCCCTATAATTCACCCCTCCACTTT.